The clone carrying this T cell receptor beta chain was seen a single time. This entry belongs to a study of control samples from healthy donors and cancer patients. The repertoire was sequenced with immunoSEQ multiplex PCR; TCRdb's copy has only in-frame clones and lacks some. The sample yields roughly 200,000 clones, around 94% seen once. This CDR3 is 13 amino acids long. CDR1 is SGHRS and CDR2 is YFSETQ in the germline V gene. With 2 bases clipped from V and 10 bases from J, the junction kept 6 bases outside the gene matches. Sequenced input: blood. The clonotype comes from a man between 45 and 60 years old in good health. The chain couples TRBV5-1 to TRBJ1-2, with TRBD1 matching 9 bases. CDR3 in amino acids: CASSFGTGWAYTF. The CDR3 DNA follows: TGCGCCAGCAGCTTCGGGACAGGGTGGGCCTACACCTTC.